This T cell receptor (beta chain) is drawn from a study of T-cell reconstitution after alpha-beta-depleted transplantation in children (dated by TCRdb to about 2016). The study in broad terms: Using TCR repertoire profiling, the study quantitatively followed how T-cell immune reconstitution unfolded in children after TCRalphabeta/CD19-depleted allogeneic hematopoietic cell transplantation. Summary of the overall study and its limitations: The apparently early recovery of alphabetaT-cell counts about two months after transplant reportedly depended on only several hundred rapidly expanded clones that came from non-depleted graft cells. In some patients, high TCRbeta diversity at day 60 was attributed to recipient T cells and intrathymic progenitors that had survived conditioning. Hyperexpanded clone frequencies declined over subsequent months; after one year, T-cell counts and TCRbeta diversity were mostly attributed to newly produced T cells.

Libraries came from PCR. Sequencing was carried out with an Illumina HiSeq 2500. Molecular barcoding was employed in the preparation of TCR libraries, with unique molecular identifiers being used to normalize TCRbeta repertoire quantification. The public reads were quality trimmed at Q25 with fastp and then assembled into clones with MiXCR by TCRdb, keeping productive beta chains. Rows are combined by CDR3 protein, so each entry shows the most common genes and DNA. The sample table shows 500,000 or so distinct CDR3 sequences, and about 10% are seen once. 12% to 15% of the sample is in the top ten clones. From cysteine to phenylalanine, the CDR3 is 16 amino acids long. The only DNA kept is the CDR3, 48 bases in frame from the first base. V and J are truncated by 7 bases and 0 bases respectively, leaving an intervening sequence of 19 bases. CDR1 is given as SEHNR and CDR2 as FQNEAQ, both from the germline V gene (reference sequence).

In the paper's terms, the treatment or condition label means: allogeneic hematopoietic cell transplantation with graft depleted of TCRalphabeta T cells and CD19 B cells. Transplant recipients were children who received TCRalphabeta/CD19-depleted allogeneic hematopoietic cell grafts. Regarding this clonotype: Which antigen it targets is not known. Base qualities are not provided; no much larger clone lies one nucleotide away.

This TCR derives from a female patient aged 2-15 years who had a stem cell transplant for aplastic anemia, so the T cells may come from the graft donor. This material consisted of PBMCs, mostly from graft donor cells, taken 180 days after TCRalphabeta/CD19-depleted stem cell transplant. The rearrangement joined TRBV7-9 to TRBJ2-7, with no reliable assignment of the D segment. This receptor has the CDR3 CASTPATDDSSYEQYF. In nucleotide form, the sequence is TGTGCCAGCACCCCCGCGACGGACGATAGCTCCTACGAGCAGTACTTC. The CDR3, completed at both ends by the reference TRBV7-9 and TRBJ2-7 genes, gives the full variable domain DTGVSQNPRHKITKRGQNVTFRCDPISEHNRLYWYRQTLGQGPEFLTYFQNEAQLEKSRLLSDRFSAERPKGSFSTLEIQRTEQGDSAMYLCASTPATDDSSYEQYFGPGTRLTVT.